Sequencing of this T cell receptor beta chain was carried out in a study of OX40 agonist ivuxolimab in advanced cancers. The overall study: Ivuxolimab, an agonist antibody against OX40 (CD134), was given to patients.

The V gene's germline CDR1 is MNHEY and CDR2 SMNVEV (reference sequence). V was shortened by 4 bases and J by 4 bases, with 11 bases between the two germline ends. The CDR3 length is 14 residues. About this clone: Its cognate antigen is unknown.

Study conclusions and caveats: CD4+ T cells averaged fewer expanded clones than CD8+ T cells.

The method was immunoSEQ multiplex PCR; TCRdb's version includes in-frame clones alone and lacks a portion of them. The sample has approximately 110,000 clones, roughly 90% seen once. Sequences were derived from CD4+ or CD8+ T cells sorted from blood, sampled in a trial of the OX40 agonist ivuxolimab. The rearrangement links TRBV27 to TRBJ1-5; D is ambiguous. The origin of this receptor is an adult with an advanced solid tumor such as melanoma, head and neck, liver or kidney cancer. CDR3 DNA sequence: TGTGCCAGCAGTTCCAAGGTTGATAATCAGCCCCAGCATTTT. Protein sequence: CASSSKVDNQPQHF.